These T cell receptor beta chains were read from a single sample in a study of T cells in Graves' hyperthyroidism and ophthalmopathy. TCRdb re-analysed the multiplex PCR reads in MiXCR, keeping a single row per CDR3 protein. The sample includes under 550,000 distinct CDR3 sequences, just under 20% seen only once; the top ten take over 45%. The specimen sequenced was blood. The receptors here all came from a man aged 35-49 years with Graves' ophthalmopathy. CDR3s include the opening cysteine and the closing phenylalanine or tryptophan. D genes are given only for firm matches. Some rows mark clone size as missing; the rest say once, few, many or name a class of expanded clone.

v_gene: TRBV20-1
j_gene: TRBJ2-7
abundance: many
d_gene: TRBD1
CDR3nt: TGCAGTGCTACGGACAGGGCCCACGAGCAGTACTTC
CDR3aa: CSATDRAHEQYF

v_gene: TRBV7-2
j_gene: TRBJ2-3
abundance: many
d_gene: TRBD2
CDR3nt: TGTGCCAGCAGCTTAGCGGGAGGGCCCGGAGATACGCAGTATTTT
CDR3aa: CASSLAGGPGDTQYF

v_gene: TRBV3-1
j_gene: TRBJ2-3
abundance: many
d_gene: .
CDR3nt: TGTGCCAGCAGGGACGGATTTAGCACAGATACGCAGTATTTT
CDR3aa: CASRDGFSTDTQYF

v_gene: TRBV19
j_gene: TRBJ1-1
abundance: few
d_gene: .
CDR3nt: TGTGCCAGTAGTAGACAGAGCATGAACACTGAAGCTTTCTTT
CDR3aa: CASSRQSMNTEAFF

v_gene: TRBV4-1
j_gene: TRBJ2-5
abundance: .
d_gene: .
CDR3nt: TGCGCCAGCAGCCAAGATCTACGGAGGGAAGAGACCCAGTACTTC
CDR3aa: CASSQDLRREETQYF

v_gene: TRBV28
j_gene: TRBJ2-7
abundance: many
d_gene: TRBD2
CDR3nt: TGTGCCAGCAACTCCTTAGCGGGAGGGCCGTACGAGCAGTACTTC
CDR3aa: CASNSLAGGPYEQYF

v_gene: TRBV18
j_gene: TRBJ1-1
abundance: many
d_gene: .
CDR3nt: TGTGCCAGCTCACCACCGGGGGGATTAACTGAAGCTTTCTTT
CDR3aa: CASSPPGGLTEAFF

v_gene: TRBV2
j_gene: TRBJ2-5
abundance: many
d_gene: .
CDR3nt: TGTGCCAGCGGCCAGGTGGCCGGGGAGACCCAGTACTTC
CDR3aa: CASGQVAGETQYF

v_gene: TRBV20-1
j_gene: TRBJ2-3
abundance: .
d_gene: TRBD2
CDR3nt: TGCAGTGCAAGAGAACTAGCGGGGGGGCGTGGGGCCTTAAATACGCAGTATTTT
CDR3aa: CSARELAGGRGALNTQYF

v_gene: TRBV2
j_gene: TRBJ2-2
abundance: many
d_gene: .
CDR3nt: TGTGCCAGCAGCGGCGACCCAACTTTCACCGGGGAGCTGTTTTTT
CDR3aa: CASSGDPTFTGELFF

v_gene: TRBV30
j_gene: TRBJ2-3
abundance: many
d_gene: .
CDR3nt: TGTGCCTGGAGTATTGGAGGGGATGTGGATACGCAGTATTTT
CDR3aa: CAWSIGGDVDTQYF

v_gene: TRBV18
j_gene: TRBJ1-6
abundance: few
d_gene: .
CDR3nt: TGTGCCAGCTCACCAGGGCAGGGAAAGAATTCACCCCTCCACTTT
CDR3aa: CASSPGQGKNSPLHF

v_gene: TRBV12-3/TRBV12-4
j_gene: TRBJ2-3
abundance: few
d_gene: TRBD2
CDR3nt: TGTGCCAGCAGACTTAGCGGGGAGACCTGGGATACGCAGTATTTT
CDR3aa: CASRLSGETWDTQYF

v_gene: TRBV6-1
j_gene: TRBJ2-1
abundance: .
d_gene: .
CDR3nt: TGTGCCAGCAGAATCTACGGGAGCTCGGACAATGAGCAGTTCTTC
CDR3aa: CASRIYGSSDNEQFF

v_gene: TRBV12-3/TRBV12-4
j_gene: TRBJ2-1
abundance: many
d_gene: TRBD2
CDR3nt: TGTGCCAGCGGGGGGGGACTAGAGCAGTTCTTC
CDR3aa: CASGGGLEQFF